One TCR beta chain is described in this entry. As handled by the study authors: Scientists estimated how many nucleated cells there were by amplifying reference gene primers. The assay was immunoSEQ multiplex PCR, and TCRdb's table has in-frame clones only and misses some. The V and J calls and the clone size are those of that table, but D and trimming were determined from the DNA. The sample shows 200,000 to 300,000 clones, more than 80% of them seen only once. The data were taken from a study of blood T cell repertoires in COVID-19. The overall study: Material from acute and convalescent COVID-19 was sourced from the United States, Italy and Spain.

Across 20 to 25 US areas, participants ranged in age from about 18 to 90 years. Cohorts were assigned according to the clinical history that participants reported. This CDR3 has 15 residues. V shed 1 base and J shed 2 bases, with 11 bases lying between them. Germline CDR1 reads MNHEY; CDR2 reads SMNVEV (reference sequence). Source material: PBMCs or T cells enriched from blood (not recorded which). The chain carries TRBV27 and TRBJ1-1, with TRBD1 as a possible D gene (5 bases). The receptor comes from a man in his forties or fifties who had been exposed to COVID-19. The CDR3 DNA reads as TGTGCCAGCAGTTTATTTGCCAGGGCTAACACTGAAGCTTTCTTT. Translating gives CASSLFARANTEAFF.